This T cell receptor beta chain was profiled in a study of T cells in tuberculosis. The wider study: Sequenced TCRs come from CD1B-GMM tetramer-binding T cells.

The table came from immunoSEQ multiplex PCR; TCRdb's copy has only in-frame clones and leaves some out. The data show some 34,000 clones, just under 95% seen once. About this clone itself: What it binds is unknown.

The study, taken as a whole, reports: Active tuberculosis patients had shorter CDR3-alpha; the beta difference was nonsignificant. Selection depended on which cryopreserved specimens were available. GMM-specific TCRs were nearer to active tuberculosis alpha repertoires, suggesting expansion.

CDR3 length: 13 amino acids. The V gene lost 6 bases and the J gene lost 1 base, with 9 bases spanning the gap. The germline V gene has CDR1 MNHEY and CDR2 SVGAGI. The receptor's source is a donor aged 10-29 years with latent tuberculosis or without tuberculosis infection. Some clones in this sample may be carry-over from other donors' samples. Material: PBMCs. The chain recombines TRBV6-5 with TRBJ1-1; TRBD1 is a possible D gene (6 bases). CDR3 in amino acids: CASRRTENTEAFF. As DNA, the CDR3 is TGTGCCAGCAGAAGGACAGAGAACACTGAAGCTTTCTTT.